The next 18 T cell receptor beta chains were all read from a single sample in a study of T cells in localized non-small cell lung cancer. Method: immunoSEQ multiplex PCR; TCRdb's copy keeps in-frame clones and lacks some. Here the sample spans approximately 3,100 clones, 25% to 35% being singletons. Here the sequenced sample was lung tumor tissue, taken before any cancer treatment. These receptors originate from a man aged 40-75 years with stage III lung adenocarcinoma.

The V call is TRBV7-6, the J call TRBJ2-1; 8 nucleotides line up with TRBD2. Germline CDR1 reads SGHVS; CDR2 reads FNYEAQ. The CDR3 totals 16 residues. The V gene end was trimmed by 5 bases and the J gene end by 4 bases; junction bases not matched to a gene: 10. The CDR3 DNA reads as TGTGCCAGCAGCCCATTGGCGGGGGGCGTGTACAATGAGCAGTTCTTC. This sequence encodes CASSPLAGGVYNEQFF.

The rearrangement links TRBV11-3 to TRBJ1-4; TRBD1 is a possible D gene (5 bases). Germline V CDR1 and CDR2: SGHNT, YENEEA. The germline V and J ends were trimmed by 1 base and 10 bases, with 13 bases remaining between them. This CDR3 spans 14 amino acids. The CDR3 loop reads CASSLGRVVGKLFF. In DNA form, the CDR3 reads TGTGCCAGCAGCTTAGGCAGGGTAGTCGGAAAACTGTTTTTT. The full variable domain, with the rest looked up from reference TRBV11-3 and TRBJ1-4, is EAGVVQSPRYKIIEKKQPVAFWCNPISGHNTLYWYLQNLGQGPELLIRYENEEAVDDSQLPKDRFSAERLKGVDSTLKIQPAELGDSAVYLCASSLGRVVGKLFFGSGTQLSVL.

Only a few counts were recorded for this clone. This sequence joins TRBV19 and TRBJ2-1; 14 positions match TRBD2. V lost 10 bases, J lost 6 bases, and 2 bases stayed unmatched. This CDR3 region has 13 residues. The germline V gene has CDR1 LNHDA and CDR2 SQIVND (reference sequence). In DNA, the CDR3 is TGTGCCACCGGGACTAGCGGGAGCAATGAGCAGTTCTTC. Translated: CATGTSGSNEQFF.

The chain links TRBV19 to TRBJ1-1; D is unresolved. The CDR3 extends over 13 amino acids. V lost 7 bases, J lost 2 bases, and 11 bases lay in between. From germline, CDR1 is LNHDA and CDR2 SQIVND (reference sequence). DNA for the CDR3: TGTGCCAGTATAGGGATTTTTAACACTGAAGCTTTCTTT. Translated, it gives CASIGIFNTEAFF.

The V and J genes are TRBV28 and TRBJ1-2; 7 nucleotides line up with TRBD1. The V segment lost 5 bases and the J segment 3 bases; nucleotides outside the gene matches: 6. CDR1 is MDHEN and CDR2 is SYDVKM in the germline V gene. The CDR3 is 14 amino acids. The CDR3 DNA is TGTGCCAGCAGTGGAGACAGGGTTGACTATGGCTACACCTTC. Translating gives CASSGDRVDYGYTF.

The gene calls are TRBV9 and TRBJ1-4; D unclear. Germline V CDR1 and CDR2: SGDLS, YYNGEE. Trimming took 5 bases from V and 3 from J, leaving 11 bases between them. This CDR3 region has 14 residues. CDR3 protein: CASSENQSNEKLFF. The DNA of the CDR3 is TGTGCCAGCAGTGAAAATCAGTCTAATGAAAAACTGTTTTTT.

This CDR3 is CASSAEGVKMFF. CDR3 sequence (DNA): TGTGCCAGTAGCGCGGAGGGGGTGAAAATGTTTTTT. The gene calls are TRBV19 and TRBJ2-2; perhaps D is TRBD1 or TRBD2 (6 bases each). CDR3 length equals 12 residues. Germline V gene data show CDR1 as LNHDA and CDR2 as SQIVND (reference sequence). V lost 6 bases and J lost 15, with 17 bases in between.

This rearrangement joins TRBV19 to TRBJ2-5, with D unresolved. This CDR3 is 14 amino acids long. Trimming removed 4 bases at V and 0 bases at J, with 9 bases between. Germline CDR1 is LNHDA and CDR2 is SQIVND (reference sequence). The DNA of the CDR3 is TGTGCCAGTAGTAGATCAGAGAACCAAGAGACCCAGTACTTC. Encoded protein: CASSRSENQETQYF.

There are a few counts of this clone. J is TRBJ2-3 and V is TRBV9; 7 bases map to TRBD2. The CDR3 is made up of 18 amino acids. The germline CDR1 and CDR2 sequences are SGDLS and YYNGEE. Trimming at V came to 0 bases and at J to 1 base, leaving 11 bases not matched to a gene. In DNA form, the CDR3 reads TGTGCCAGCAGCGTAGGAGGGAGGGTGGAAACCGGCACAGATACGCAGTATTTT. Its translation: CASSVGGRVETGTDTQYF.

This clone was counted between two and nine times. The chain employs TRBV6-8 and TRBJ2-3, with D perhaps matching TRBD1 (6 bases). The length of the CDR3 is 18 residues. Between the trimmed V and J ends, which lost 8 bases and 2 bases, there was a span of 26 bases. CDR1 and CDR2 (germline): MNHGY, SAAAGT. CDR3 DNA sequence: TGTGCCAGCGGAGAACAGGGAGTCGACGATCTTGCCACAGATACGCAGTATTTT. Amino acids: CASGEQGVDDLATDTQYF.

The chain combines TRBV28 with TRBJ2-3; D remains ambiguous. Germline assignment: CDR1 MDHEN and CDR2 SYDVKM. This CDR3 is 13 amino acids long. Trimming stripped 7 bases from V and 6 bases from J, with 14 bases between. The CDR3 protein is CASMGQVTDTQYF. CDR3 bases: TGTGCCAGCATGGGTCAGGTCACCGATACGCAGTATTTT.

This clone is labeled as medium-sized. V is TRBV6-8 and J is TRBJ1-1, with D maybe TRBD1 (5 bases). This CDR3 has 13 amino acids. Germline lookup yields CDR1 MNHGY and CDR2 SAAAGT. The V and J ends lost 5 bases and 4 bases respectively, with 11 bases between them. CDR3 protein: CASSRQRTTEAFF. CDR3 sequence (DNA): TGTGCCAGCAGTCGACAGAGGACCACTGAAGCTTTCTTT.

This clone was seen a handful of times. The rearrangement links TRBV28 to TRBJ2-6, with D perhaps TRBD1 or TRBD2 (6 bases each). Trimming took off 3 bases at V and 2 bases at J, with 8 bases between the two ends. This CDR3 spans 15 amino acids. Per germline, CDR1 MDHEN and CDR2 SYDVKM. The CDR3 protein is CASSLEGAGANVLTF. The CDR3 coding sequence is TGTGCCAGCAGTTTGGAGGGGGCTGGGGCCAACGTCCTGACTTTC. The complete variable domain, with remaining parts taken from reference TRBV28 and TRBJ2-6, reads DVKVTQSSRYLVKRTGEKVFLECVQDMDHENMFWYRQDPGLGLRLIYFSYDVKMKEKGDIPEGYSVSREKKERFSLILESASTNQTSMYLCASSLEGAGANVLTFGAGSRLTVL.

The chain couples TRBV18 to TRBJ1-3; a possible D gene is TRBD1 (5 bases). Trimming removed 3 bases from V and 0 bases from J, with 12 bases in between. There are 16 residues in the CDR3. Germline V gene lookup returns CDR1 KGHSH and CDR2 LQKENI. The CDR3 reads CASSPFDSSSGNTIYF. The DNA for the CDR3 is TGTGCCAGCTCACCTTTCGACAGCAGCTCTGGAAACACCATATATTTT.

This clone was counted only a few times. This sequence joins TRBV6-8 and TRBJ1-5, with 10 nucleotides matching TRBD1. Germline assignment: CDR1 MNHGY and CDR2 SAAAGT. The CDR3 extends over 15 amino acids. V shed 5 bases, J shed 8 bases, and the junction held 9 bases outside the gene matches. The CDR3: CASSGTPGQGKPQHF. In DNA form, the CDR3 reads TGTGCCAGCAGTGGAACCCCGGGACAGGGGAAGCCCCAGCATTTT.

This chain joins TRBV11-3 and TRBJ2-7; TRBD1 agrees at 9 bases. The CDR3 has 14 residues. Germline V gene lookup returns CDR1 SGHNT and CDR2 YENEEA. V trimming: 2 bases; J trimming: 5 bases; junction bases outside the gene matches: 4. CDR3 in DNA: TGTGCCAGCAGCTTACAAACAGGGGGCGACGAGCAGTACTTC. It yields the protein CASSLQTGGDEQYF.

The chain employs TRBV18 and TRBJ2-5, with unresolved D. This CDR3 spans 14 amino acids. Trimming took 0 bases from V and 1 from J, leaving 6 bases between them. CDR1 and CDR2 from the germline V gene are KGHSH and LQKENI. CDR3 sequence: CASSPPASQETQYF. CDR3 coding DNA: TGTGCCAGCTCACCACCGGCCAGCCAAGAGACCCAGTACTTC.

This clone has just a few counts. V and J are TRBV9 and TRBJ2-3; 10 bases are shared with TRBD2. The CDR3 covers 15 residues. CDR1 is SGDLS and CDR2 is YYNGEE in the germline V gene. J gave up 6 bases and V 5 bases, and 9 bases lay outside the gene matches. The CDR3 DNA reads TGTGCCAGCAGTGAAGCGGGAGGGCCACTTGATACGCAGTATTTT. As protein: CASSEAGGPLDTQYF.